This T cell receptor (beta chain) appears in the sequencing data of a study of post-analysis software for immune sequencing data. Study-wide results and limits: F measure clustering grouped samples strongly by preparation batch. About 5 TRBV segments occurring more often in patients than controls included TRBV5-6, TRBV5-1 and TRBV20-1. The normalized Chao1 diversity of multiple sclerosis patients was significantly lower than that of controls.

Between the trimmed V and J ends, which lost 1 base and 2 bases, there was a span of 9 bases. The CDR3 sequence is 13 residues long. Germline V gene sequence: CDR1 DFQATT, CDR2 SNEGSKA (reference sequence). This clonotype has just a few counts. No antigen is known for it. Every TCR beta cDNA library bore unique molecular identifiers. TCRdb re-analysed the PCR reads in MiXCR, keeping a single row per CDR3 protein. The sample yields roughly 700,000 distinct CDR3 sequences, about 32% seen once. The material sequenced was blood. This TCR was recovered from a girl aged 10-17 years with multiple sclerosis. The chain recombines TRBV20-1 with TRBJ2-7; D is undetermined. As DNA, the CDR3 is TGCAGTGCTAGAGGACTTACGGCCTACGAGCAGTACTTC. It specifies CSARGLTAYEQYF.